The 8 T cell receptor beta chains listed next were all sequenced from one sample in a study of regulatory T cells in long-lasting Graves disease. Stated time point: newly diagnosed GD, antithyroid drugs for less than 3 months. Researchers made the TCR library from RNA that was extracted from PBMCs. In building TCR beta libraries, iRepertoire HTBI primers were used together with Arm-PCR of CDR3 regions. TCRdb reprocessed the multiplex PCR reads with MiXCR, giving one entry per CDR3 protein. The data hold 350,000 to 550,000 distinct CDR3 sequences, with around 14% observed a single time. These sequences were also reported in another study, on T cells in Graves' hyperthyroidism and ophthalmopathy.

Here the sequenced sample was peripheral blood mononuclear cells (PBMCs), taken at new diagnosis, from a patient treated with antithyroid drugs. All receptors derive from a woman younger than 45 with Graves disease.

The chain couples TRBV9 to TRBJ2-4; the match to TRBD2 covers 9 bases. CDR1 is SGDLS and CDR2 is YYNGEE in the germline V gene. With 4 bases clipped from V and 7 bases from J, the junction kept 15 bases outside the gene matches. The CDR3 consists of 17 residues. CDR3 in DNA: TGTGCCAGCAGCCCCGATCTTAGCGGGAGTCTGTGGAACATTCAGTACTTC. Residues: CASSPDLSGSLWNIQYF.

A word on this clonotype: A single base is all that separates this from a far larger clone, so a read error is likely. The rearrangement joins TRBV30 to TRBJ2-3; 8 positions match TRBD2. Germline CDR1 GTSNPN, CDR2 SVGIG (reference sequence). The CDR3 is 12 residues long. The CDR3 protein is CAWSGSGIEQSF. The CDR3 DNA follows: TGTGCCTGGAGTGGTAGCGGGATTGAGCAGTCCTTC.

In this sample, this clonotype turned up many times. This sequence joins TRBV2 and TRBJ1-1, with a possible D match to TRBD1 (6 bases). The germline V and J ends were trimmed by 0 bases and 4 bases, with 15 bases remaining between them. Germline CDR1 reads SNHLY; CDR2 reads FYNNEI. The CDR3 contains 16 residues. CDR3 sequence (DNA): TGTGCCAGCAGTGAAGCTGGGGGCGTTCTCCTCACTGAAGCTTTCTTT. The encoded protein is CASSEAGGVLLTEAFF.

The rearrangement joins TRBV3-1 to TRBJ2-1; possible D gene TRBD2, 6 bases. Germline V gives CDR1 LGHDT, CDR2 YNNKEL (reference sequence). V was shortened by 4 bases and J by 9 bases, with 16 bases between the two germline ends. The CDR3 is made up of 14 amino acids. CDR3 in amino acids: CASSPFGGAGEQFF. The DNA for the CDR3 is TGTGCCAGCAGCCCTTTCGGAGGAGCGGGTGAGCAGTTCTTC.

This clonotype was observed many times. The V gene is TRBV20-1, the J gene TRBJ2-7; 9 nucleotides match TRBD2. The CDR3 extends over 15 amino acids. Germline V gene data show CDR1 as DFQATT and CDR2 as SNEGSKA (reference sequence). Unmatched junction bases numbered 12, after V lost 3 bases and J lost 6 bases. The CDR3 DNA reads as TGCAGTGCTAGCCCCCGTAGCGGGAGTGGCGCCGAGCAGTACTTC. This sequence encodes CSASPRSGSGAEQYF.

The sample holds a few counts of this clonotype. The chain couples TRBV27 to TRBJ1-6; unclear D gene. This CDR3 is built from 14 residues. Trimming removed 4 bases from V and 5 bases from J, with 9 bases in between. Germline assignment: CDR1 MNHEY and CDR2 SMNVEV (reference sequence). Here the CDR3 DNA reads TGTGCCAGCAGTTGGAGCTTAAATAATTCACCCCTCCACTTT. Translated: CASSWSLNNSPLHF.

The rearrangement joins TRBV5-1 to TRBJ1-1; 9 bases match TRBD1. V trimming: 0 bases; J trimming: 5 bases; junction bases outside the gene matches: 5. Germline V gene data show CDR1 as SGHRS and CDR2 as YFSETQ. The length of the CDR3 is 15 residues. In nucleotides, the CDR3 is TGCGCCAGCAGCTTGGATGGGACAGGGATGACTGAAGCTTTCTTT. As protein: CASSLDGTGMTEAFF.

The CDR3 loop is CATSIGLADSSYEQYF. In DNA form, the CDR3 reads TGTGCCACTTCAATTGGGCTAGCGGATAGCTCCTACGAGCAGTACTTC. This chain connects TRBV15 to TRBJ2-7, with 7 bases lining up with TRBD2. The CDR3 consists of 16 residues. Germline CDR1 is LNHNV and CDR2 is YYDKDF (reference sequence). V shed 9 bases, J shed 0 bases, and the junction held 14 bases outside the gene matches. The full variable domain, rest sourced from reference TRBV15 and TRBJ2-7, is DAMVIQNPRYQVTQFGKPVTLSCSQTLNHNVMYWYQQKSSQAPKLLFHYYDKDFNNEADTPDNFQSRRPNTSFCFLDIRSPGLGDTAMYLCATSIGLADSSYEQYFGPGTRLTVT.